This T cell receptor (beta chain) was sequenced during a study of blood T cell repertoires in COVID-19. The overall study: Sites across the United States, Italy and Spain contributed samples from acute and convalescent COVID-19. PBMCs, B-cell-depleted T cells, or T cells provided the cDNA or gDNA that made up the material.

Participant ages covered 18 to 89 years across 24 US areas. Per the authors' pipeline: Using reference gene primer amplification, nucleated cell counts were estimated. Using immunoSEQ multiplex PCR, the repertoire was profiled, and TCRdb retains in-frame clones only, with some absent. That table gives V, J and clone size, and the DNA gave D and trimming. The table has roughly 420,000 clones, around 87% seen once. J was trimmed by 7 bases and V by 7 bases; bases with no gene match: 4. The CDR3 loop spans 13 amino acids. The J gene is TRBJ2-3, the V gene TRBV12-3 or TRBV12-4; 11 bases agree with TRBD2. The TCR sequence derives from a young woman with acute COVID-19. The sample comprised PBMCs or T cells enriched from blood (not recorded which). The CDR3 loop is CASIAGGRNTQYF. CDR3 sequence (DNA): TGTGCCAGCATAGCGGGGGGGAGGAATACGCAGTATTTT.